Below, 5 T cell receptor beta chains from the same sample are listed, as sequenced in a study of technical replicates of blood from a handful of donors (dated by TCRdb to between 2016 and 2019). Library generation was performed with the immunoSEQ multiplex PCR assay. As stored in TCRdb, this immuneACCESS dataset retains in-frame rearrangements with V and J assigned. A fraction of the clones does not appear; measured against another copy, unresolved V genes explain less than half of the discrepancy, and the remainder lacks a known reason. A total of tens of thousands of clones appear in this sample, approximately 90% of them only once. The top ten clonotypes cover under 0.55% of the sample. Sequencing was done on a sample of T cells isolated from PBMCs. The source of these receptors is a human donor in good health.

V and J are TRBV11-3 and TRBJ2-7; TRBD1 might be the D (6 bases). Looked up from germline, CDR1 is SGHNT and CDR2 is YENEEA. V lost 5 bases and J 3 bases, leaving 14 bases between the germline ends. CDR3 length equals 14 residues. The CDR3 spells CASSTRQDHYEQYF. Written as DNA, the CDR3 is TGTGCCAGCAGCACACGACAGGACCACTACGAGCAGTACTTC.

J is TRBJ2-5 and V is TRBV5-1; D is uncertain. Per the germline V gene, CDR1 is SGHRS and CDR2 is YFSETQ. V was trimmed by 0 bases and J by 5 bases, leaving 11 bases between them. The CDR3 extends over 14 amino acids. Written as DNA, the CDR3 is TGCGCCAGCAGCTTGGCCTTCTCCAGGGAGACCCAGTACTTC. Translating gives CASSLAFSRETQYF.

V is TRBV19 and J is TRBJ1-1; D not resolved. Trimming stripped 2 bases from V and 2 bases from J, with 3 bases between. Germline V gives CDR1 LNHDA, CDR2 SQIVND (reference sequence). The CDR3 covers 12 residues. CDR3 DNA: TGTGCCAGTAGTATACCAAACACTGAAGCTTTCTTT. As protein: CASSIPNTEAFF. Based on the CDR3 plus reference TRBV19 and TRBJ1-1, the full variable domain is DGGITQSPKYLFRKEGQNVTLSCEQNLNHDAMYWYRQDPGQGLRLIYYSQIVNDFQKGDIAEGYSVSREKKESFPLTVTSAQKNPTAFYLCASSIPNTEAFFGQGTRLTVV.

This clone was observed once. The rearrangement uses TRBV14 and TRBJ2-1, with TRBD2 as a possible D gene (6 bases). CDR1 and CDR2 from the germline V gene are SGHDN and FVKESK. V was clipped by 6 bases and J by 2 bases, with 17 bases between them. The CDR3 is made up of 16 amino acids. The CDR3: CASRPLLAPTYNEQFF. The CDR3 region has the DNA TGTGCCAGCAGACCCCTTCTAGCGCCTACCTACAATGAGCAGTTCTTC.

The CDR3 nucleotides are TGTGCCAGCAGTAACCTCTCCCTACTAGCGGGAGGCCGGTCAGATACGCAGTATTTT. This translates into CASSNLSLLAGGRSDTQYF. V usage is TRBV2 and J usage is TRBJ2-3; 12 bases fit TRBD2. Germline-derived CDR1 and CDR2 are SNHLY and FYNNEI. V shed 5 bases, J shed 4 bases, and the junction held 16 bases outside the gene matches. This CDR3 is 19 amino acids long.